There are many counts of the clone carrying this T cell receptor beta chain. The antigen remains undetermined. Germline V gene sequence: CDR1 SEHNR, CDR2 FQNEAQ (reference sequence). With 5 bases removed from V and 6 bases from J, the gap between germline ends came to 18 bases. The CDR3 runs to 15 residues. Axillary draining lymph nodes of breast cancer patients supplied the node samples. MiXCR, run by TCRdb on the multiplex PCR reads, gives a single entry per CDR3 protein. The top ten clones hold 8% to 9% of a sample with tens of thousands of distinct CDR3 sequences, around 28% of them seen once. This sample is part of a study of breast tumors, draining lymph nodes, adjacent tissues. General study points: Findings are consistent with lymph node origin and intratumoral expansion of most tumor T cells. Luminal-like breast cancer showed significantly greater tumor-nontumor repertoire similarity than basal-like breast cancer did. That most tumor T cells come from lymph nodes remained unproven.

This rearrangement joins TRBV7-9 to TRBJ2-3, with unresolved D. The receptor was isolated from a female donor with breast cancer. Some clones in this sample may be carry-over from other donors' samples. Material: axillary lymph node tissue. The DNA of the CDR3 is TGTGCCAGCAGCCGCAAAGGCCCACCTTTGGATACGCAGTATTTT. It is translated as CASSRKGPPLDTQYF.